This is a list of T cell receptor beta chains from one sample in a study of blood T cell repertoires in COVID-19. Repertoires were generated with immunoSEQ multiplex PCR, while TCRdb's copy carries only in-frame clones and drops some. The sample comprises over 250,000 clones, roughly 85% of which are singletons, and 5.1% rests with the top ten. The sequenced material came from peripheral blood. These receptors were obtained from a man in his forties or fifties with active or convalescent COVID-19. The CDR3 runs from the conserved cysteine through the conserved F or W. Fields, in order: V gene, clone size, D gene, J gene, CDR3 DNA, CDR3 protein. The D gene is left open where the match is weak. Size tells how often a clone was seen (once, few, many) or the class of an expanded clone, and some rows leave it out.

TRBV28	.	TRBD2	TRBJ2-3	TGTGCCAGCAGGCTAACCGGGACAGGGCACACTAGCGGGAGTGATACGCAGTATTTT	CASRLTGTGHTSGSDTQYF
TRBV19	.	TRBD2	TRBJ2-1	TGTGCCAGTAGTATAAGACTAGCGGGACCGAATGAGCAGTTCTTC	CASSIRLAGPNEQFF
TRBV21-1	.	.	TRBJ2-2	TGTGCCAGCAGCTTCACGGACAGTGACACCGGGGAGCTGTTTTTT	CASSFTDSDTGELFF
TRBV3-1/TRBV3-2	.	TRBD2	TRBJ2-7	TGTGCCAGCAGCCAAGGGACTAGCGGGAGGGTGGGCGAGCAGTACTTC	CASSQGTSGRVGEQYF
TRBV2	.	.	TRBJ2-2	TGTGCCAGCAGTGATAGTAACCTGAACACCGGGGAGCTGTTTTTT	CASSDSNLNTGELFF
TRBV6-6	.	.	TRBJ2-7	TGTGCCAGCAGTCCCGCGGGGGCCAGGTACGAGCAGTACTTC	CASSPAGARYEQYF
TRBV7-9	once	TRBD1	TRBJ2-7	TGTGCCAGCAGCTCGGCTTCCAGGGGGTCGACCTACGAGCAGTACTTC	CASSSASRGSTYEQYF
TRBV5-6	few	TRBD2	TRBJ2-5	TGTGCCAGCAGCCGTAGCGGGAGGGCCTTAGAGACCCAGTACTTC	CASSRSGRALETQYF
TRBV5-1	few	.	TRBJ2-7	TGCGCCAGCAGCTCGGAGAATTCCTACGAGCAGTACTTC	CASSSENSYEQYF
TRBV5-4	.	.	TRBJ1-1	TGTGCCAGCAGCCCTGGGCCCAAGAGGAACACTGAAGCTTTCTTT	CASSPGPKRNTEAFF
TRBV14	.	.	TRBJ1-2	TGTGCCAGCAGCCAAGCAGCAGGCGCTGTTGGCTACACCTTC	CASSQAAGAVGYTF
TRBV21-1	.	.	TRBJ1-6	TGTGCCAGCAGCAAGCGACAGGGGGGTTCACCCCTCCACTTT	CASSKRQGGSPLHF
TRBV19	.	.	TRBJ1-1	TGTGCCAGTACCCGGGAGGAGGGCTGGCGGTTGAACACTGAAGCTTTCTTT	CASTREEGWRLNTEAFF
TRBV7-2	.	TRBD2	TRBJ2-1	TGTGCCAGCAGCCCATTTCGAGCGGGGAATCAGCAGTTCTTC	CASSPFRAGNQQFF
TRBV4-1	.	.	TRBJ2-1	TGCGCCAGCAGCCAAGATCGTGCGGGTGGTGAGCAGTTCTTC	CASSQDRAGGEQFF
TRBV3-1/TRBV3-2	.	.	TRBJ2-5	TGTGCCAGCAGCCACAACGAACGGGTTGAAGAGACCCAGTACTTC	CASSHNERVEETQYF